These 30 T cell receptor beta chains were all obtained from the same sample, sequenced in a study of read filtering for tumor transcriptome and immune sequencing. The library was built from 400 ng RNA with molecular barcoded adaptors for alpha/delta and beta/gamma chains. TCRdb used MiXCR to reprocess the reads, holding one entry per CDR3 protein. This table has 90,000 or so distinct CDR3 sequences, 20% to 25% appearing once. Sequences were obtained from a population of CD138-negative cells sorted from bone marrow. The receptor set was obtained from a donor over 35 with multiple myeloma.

The CDR3 coding sequence is TGTGCCAGCAGCTGGGACTCCGTCCAAGAGACCCAGTACTTC. It translates to CASSWDSVQETQYF. The V gene is TRBV3-1, the J gene TRBJ2-5, with a tentative D call TRBD2 (6 bases). Trimming removed 5 bases from V and 1 base from J, with 11 bases in between. The germline V gene encodes CDR1 LGHDT and CDR2 YNNKEL (reference sequence). The CDR3 spans 14 residues.

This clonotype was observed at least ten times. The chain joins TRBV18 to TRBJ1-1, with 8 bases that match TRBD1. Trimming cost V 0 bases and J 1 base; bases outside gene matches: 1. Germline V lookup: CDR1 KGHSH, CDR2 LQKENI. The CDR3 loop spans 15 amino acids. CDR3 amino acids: CASSPPGTGNTEAFF. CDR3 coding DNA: TGTGCCAGCTCACCACCCGGGACAGGGAACACTGAAGCTTTCTTT.

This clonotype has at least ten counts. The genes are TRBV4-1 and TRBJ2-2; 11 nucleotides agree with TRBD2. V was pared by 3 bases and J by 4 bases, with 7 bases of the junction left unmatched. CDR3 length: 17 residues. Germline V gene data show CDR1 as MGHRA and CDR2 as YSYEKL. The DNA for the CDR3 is TGCGCCAGCAGCCACCTGGGACTAGCGGTCACCACCGGGGAGCTGTTTTTT. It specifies CASSHLGLAVTTGELFF.

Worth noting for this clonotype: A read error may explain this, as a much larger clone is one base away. As DNA, the CDR3 is TGTGCCGGTAGTGGGACAGCGTACAATGAGCAGTTCTTC. Protein product: CAGSGTAYNEQFF. The J gene is TRBJ2-1, the V gene TRBV19; 7 bases are shared with TRBD1. The CDR3 length is 13 residues. Per the germline V gene, CDR1 is LNHDA and CDR2 is SQIVND (reference sequence).

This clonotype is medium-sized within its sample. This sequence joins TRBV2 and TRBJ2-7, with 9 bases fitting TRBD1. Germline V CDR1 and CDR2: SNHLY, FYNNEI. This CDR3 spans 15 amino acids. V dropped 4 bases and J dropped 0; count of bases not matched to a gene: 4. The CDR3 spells CASSVGTGTSYEQYF. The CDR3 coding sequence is TGTGCCAGCAGTGTGGGGACAGGGACCTCCTACGAGCAGTACTTC.

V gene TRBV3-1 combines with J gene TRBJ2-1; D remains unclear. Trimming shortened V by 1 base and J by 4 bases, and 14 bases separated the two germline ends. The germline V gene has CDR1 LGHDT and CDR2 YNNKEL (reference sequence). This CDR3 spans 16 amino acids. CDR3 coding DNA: TGTGCCAGCAGCCAAGCATTGTATGCGATTTACAATGAGCAGTTCTTC. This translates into CASSQALYAIYNEQFF.

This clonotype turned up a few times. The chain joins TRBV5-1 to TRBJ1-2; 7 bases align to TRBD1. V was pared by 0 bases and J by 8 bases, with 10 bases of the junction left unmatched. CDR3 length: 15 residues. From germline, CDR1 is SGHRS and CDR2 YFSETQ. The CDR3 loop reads CASSLEGQSGGGYTF. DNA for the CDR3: TGCGCCAGCAGCTTGGAGGGACAGTCCGGAGGCGGCTACACCTTC.

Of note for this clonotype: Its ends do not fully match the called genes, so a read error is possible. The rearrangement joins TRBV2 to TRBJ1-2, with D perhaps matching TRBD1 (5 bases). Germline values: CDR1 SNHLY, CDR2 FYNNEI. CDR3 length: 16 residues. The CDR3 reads CAGSAWGGQANYGYTF. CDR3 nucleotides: TGTGCCGGCAGTGCTTGGGGCGGCCAAGCTAACTACGGCTACACCTTC.

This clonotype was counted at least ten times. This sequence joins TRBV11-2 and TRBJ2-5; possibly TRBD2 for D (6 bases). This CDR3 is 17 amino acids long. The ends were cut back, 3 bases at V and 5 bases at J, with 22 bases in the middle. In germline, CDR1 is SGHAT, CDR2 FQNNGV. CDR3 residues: CASSFRRDLADEETQYF. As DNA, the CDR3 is TGTGCCAGCAGCTTCAGACGGGACTTAGCCGATGAGGAGACCCAGTACTTC.

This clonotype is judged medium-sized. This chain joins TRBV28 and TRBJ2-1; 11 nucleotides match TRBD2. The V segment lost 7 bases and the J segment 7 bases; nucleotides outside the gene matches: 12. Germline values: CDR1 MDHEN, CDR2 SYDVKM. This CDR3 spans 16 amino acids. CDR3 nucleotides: TGTGCCAGCACCCCTCGGCGGCTAGCGGGGGGAAATGAGCAGTTCTTC. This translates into CASTPRRLAGGNEQFF.

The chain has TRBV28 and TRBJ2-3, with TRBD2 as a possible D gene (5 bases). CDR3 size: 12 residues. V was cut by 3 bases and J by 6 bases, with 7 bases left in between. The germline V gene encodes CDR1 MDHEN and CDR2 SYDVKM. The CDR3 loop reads CASSFLADTQYF. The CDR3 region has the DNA TGTGCCAGCAGTTTCCTAGCCGATACGCAGTATTTT.

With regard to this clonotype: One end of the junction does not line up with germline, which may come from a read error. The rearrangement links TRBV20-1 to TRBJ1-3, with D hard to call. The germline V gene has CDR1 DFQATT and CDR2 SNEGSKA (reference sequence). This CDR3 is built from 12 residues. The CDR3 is CSTRAKGNTTYF. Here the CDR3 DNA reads TGCAGTACCCGGGCAAAAGGAAACACCACATATTTT.

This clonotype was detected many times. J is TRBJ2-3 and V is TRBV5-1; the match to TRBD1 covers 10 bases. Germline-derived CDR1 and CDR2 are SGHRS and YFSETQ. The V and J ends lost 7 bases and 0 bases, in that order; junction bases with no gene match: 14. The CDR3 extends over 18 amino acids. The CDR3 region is CASRQGAQIHTSTDTQYF. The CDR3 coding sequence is TGCGCCAGCCGACAGGGGGCGCAGATCCACACTAGCACAGATACGCAGTATTTT.

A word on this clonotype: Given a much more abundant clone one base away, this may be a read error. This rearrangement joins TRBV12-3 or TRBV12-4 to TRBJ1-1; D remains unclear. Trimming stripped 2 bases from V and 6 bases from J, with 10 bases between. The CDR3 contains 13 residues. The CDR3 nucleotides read TGTGCCAGCAGTTTACTGGGGAAGGCTGAAGCTTTCTTT. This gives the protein CASSLLGKAEAFF.

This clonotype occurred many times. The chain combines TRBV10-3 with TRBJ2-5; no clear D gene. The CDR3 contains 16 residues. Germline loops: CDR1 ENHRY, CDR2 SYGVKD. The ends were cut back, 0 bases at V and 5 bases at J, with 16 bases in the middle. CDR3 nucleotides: TGTGCCATCAGTGAGTCCGGCAGGACCACGAGGGAGACCCAGTACTTC. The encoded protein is CAISESGRTTRETQYF.

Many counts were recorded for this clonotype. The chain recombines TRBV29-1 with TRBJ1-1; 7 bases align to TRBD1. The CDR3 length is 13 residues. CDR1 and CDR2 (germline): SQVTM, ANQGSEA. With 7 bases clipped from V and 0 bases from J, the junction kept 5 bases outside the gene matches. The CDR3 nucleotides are TGCAGCGGCCAACAGGGGCTGAACACTGAAGCTTTCTTT. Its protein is CSGQQGLNTEAFF.

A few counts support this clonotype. DNA for the CDR3: TGCGCCAGCAGCTGGGGGGACGGCGCCAAAAACATTCAGTACTTC. Amino acid sequence: CASSWGDGAKNIQYF. The rearrangement uses TRBV5-1 and TRBJ2-4; TRBD2 is a possible D gene (6 bases). V was cut by 3 bases and J by 1 base, with 11 bases left in between. From germline, CDR1 is SGHRS and CDR2 YFSETQ. The CDR3 spans 15 residues.

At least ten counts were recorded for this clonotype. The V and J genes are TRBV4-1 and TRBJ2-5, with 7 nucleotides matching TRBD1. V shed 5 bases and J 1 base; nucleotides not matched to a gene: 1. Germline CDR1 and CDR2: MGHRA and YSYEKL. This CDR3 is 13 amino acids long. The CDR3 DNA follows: TGCGCCAGCAGCACAGGGGTCCAAGAGACCCAGTACTTC. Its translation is CASSTGVQETQYF.

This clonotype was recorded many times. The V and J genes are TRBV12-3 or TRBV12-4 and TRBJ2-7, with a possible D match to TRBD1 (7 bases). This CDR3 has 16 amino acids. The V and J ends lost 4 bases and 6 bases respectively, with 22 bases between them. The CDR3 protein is CASSSPGGLDRAEQYF. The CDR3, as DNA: TGTGCCAGCAGTTCCCCAGGGGGACTCGACCGGGCCGAGCAGTACTTC.

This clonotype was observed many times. As DNA, the CDR3 is TGTGCCACCAGTGATGTACAGGGGGCGACGGGAGAGACCCAGTACTTC. Protein product: CATSDVQGATGETQYF. The rearrangement uses TRBV24-1 and TRBJ2-5, with 9 bases fitting TRBD1. V gave up 3 bases and J gave up 4 bases; unmatched junction bases: 8. Germline V CDR1 and CDR2: KGHDR, SFDVKD. The CDR3 spans 16 residues.

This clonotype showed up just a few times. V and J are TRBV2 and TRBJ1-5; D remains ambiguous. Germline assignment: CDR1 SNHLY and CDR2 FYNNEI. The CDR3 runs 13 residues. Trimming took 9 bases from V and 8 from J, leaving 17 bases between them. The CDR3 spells CASQRENQEPQHF. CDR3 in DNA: TGTGCCAGTCAGAGGGAGAATCAAGAGCCCCAGCATTTT.

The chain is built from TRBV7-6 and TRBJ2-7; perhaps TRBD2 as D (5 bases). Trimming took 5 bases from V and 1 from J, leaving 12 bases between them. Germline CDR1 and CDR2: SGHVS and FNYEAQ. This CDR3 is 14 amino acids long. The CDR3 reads CASSPLPGSYEQYF. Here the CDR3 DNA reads TGTGCCAGCAGCCCCCTCCCGGGATCCTACGAGCAGTACTTC.

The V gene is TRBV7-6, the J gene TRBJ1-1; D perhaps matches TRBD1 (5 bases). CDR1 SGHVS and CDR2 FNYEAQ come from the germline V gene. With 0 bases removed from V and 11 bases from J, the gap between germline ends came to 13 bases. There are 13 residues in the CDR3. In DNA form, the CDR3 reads TGTGCCAGCAGCTTAGCGCTCGGGGACCGGGCTTTCTTT. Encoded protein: CASSLALGDRAFF. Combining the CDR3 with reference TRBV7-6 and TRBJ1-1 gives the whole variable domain GAGVSQSPRYKVTKRGQDVALRCDPISGHVSLYWYRQALGQGPEFLTYFNYEAQQDKSGLPNDRFSAERPEGSISTLTIQRTEQRDSAMYRCASSLALGDRAFFGQGTRLTVV.

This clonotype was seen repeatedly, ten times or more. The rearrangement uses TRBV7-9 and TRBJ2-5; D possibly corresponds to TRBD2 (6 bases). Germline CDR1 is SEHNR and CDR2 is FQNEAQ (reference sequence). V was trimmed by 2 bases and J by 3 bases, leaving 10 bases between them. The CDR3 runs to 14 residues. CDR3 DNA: TGTGCCAGCAGCTTATTCGGCGGGGAAGAGACCCAGTACTTC. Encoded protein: CASSLFGGEETQYF.

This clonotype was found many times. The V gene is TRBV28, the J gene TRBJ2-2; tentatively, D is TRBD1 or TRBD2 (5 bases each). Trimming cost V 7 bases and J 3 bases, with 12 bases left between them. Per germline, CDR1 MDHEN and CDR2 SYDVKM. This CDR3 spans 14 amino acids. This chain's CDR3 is CASTRGGHTGELFF. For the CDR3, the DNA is TGTGCCAGCACCCGGGGCGGACACACCGGGGAGCTGTTTTTT.

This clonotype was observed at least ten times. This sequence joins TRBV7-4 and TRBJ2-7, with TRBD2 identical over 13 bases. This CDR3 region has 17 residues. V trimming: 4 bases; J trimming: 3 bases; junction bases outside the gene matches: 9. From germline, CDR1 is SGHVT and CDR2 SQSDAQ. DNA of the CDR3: TGTGCCAGCAGCTGGACTAGCGGGGGCCATTTAAGCTACGAGCAGTACTTC. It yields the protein CASSWTSGGHLSYEQYF.

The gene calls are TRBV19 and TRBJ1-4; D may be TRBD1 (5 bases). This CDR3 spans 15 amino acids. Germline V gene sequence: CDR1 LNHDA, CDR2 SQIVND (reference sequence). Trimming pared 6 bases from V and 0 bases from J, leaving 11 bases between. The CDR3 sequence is CASSRWTSTNEKLFF. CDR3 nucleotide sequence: TGTGCCAGTAGCAGGTGGACATCAACTAATGAAAAACTGTTTTTT.

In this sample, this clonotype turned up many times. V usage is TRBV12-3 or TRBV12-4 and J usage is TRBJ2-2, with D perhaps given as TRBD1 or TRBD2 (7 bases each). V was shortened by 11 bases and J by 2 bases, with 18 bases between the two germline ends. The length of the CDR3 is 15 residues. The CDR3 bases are TGTGCCCCAAGGGCAGGGGGGGAAAACACCGGGGAGCTGTTTTTT. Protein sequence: CAPRAGGENTGELFF.

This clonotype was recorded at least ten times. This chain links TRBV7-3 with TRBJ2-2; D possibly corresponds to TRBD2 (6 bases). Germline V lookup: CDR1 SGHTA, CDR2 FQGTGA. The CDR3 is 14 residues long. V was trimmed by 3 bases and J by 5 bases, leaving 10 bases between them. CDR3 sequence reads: CASSLGTLTGELFF. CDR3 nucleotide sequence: TGTGCCAGCAGCTTGGGGACTTTGACCGGGGAGCTGTTTTTT.

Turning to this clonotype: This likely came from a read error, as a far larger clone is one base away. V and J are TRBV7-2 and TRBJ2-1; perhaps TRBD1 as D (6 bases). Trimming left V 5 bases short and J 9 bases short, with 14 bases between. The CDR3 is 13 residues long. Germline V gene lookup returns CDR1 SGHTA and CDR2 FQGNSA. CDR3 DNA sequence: TGTGCCAGCAGCCCGCGGACAGTCAGTGAGCAGTTCTTC. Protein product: CASSPRTVSEQFF.